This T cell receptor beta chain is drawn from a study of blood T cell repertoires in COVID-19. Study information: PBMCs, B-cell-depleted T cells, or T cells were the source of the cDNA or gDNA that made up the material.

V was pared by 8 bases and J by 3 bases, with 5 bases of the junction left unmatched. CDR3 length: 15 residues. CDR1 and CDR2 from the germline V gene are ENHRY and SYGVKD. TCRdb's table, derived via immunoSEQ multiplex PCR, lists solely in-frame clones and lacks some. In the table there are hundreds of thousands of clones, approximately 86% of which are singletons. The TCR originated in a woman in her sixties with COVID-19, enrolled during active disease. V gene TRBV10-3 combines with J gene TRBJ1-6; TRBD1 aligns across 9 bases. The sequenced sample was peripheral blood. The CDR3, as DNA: TGTGCCATCGGGGAGACAGGGGGCTATAATTCACCCCTCCACTTT. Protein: CAIGETGGYNSPLHF.